This T cell receptor beta chain comes out of a study of blood T cell repertoires in COVID-19. Study context: Material from acute and convalescent COVID-19 was sourced from the United States, Italy and Spain. From T cells, B-cell-depleted T cells, or PBMCs came the material, which was cDNA or gDNA.

The protocol was immunoSEQ multiplex PCR, while the TCRdb copy is restricted to in-frame clones and leaves out a portion. The table includes some 120,000 clones, around 88% detected once. Germline CDR1 MNHEY, CDR2 SVGAGI. The junction had 9 bases not matched to a gene; V was cut back by 7 bases and J by 2 bases. CDR3 length: 15 residues. Input material: peripheral blood. V usage is TRBV6-5 and J usage is TRBJ1-2; 8 nucleotides agree with TRBD1. The source is a man older than 75 with active or convalescent COVID-19. The CDR3 loop reads CASTYATGENYGYTF. The CDR3, as DNA: TGTGCCAGCACTTATGCGACAGGGGAGAACTATGGCTACACCTTC.